This T cell receptor (beta chain) was observed in a study of human thymus T cells. Produced via immunoSEQ multiplex PCR; TCRdb's table is partial and in-frame only. Among some 78,000 clones, nearly 98% were seen once, and the ten largest hold 0.031%. It was from resections taken during corrective heart surgery that the thymus tissue came. Trimming took off 5 bases at V and 3 bases at J, with 2 bases between the two ends. The CDR3 sequence is 10 residues long. The V gene's germline CDR1 is MNHNS and CDR2 SASEGT. The clonotype originates from a boy less than two years old with a congenital heart defect but otherwise immunologically healthy. The source material was thymus tissue. The genes are TRBV6-1 and TRBJ2-7; D is undetermined. Here the CDR3 reads CASSNYEQYF. CDR3 nucleotides: TGTGCCAGCAGTAACTACGAGCAGTACTTC.